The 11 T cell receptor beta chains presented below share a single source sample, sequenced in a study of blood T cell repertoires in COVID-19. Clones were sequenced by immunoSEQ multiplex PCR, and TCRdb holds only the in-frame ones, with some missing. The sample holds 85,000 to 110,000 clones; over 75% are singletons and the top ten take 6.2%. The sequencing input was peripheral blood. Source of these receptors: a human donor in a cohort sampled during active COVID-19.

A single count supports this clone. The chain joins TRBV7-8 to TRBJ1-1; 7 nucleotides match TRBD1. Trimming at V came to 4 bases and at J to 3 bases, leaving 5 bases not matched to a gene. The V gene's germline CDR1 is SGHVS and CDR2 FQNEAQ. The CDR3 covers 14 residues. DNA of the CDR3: TGTGCCAGCAGCTCTAGACAGGGTTACACTGAAGCTTTCTTT. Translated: CASSSRQGYTEAFF.

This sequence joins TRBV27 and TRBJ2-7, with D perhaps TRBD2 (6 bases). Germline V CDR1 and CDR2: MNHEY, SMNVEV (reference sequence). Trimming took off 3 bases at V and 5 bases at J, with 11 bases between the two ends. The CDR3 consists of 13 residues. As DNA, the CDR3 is TGTGCCAGCAGTTTCGGGGGAGACGACGAGCAGTACTTC. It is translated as CASSFGGDDEQYF.

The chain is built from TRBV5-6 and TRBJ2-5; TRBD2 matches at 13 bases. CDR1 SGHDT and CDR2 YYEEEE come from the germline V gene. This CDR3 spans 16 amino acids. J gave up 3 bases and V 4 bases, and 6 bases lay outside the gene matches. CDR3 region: CASSALGTSGEETQYF. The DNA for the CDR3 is TGTGCCAGCAGCGCACTAGGGACTAGCGGGGAAGAGACCCAGTACTTC.

CDR3 in amino acids: CASSFYTGGAETQYF. CDR3 DNA sequence: TGTGCCAGCAGTTTTTATACGGGAGGGGCAGAGACCCAGTACTTC. V gene TRBV28 combines with J gene TRBJ2-5; 8 nucleotides match TRBD2. CDR3 length: 15 amino acids. The germline gives CDR1 MDHEN, CDR2 SYDVKM. V dropped 3 bases and J dropped 4; count of bases not matched to a gene: 7.

The CDR3 protein is CASSIEDPGLTEKKTQYF. Written as DNA, the CDR3 is TGTGCCAGTAGTATAGAGGACCCCGGACTAACTGAAAAGAAGACCCAGTACTTC. V and J are TRBV19 and TRBJ2-5; the D gene is possibly TRBD2 (6 bases). The length of the CDR3 is 18 residues. Germline lookup yields CDR1 LNHDA and CDR2 SQIVND (reference sequence). Between the trimmed V and J ends, which lost 0 bases and 6 bases, there was a span of 23 bases.

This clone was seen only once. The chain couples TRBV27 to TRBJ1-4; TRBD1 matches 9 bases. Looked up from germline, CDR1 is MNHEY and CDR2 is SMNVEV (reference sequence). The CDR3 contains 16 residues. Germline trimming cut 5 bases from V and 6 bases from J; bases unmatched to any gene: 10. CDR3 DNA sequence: TGTGCCAGCAGTCCACTCGAGGGACAGGGCGATGAAAAACTGTTTTTT. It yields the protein CASSPLEGQGDEKLFF.

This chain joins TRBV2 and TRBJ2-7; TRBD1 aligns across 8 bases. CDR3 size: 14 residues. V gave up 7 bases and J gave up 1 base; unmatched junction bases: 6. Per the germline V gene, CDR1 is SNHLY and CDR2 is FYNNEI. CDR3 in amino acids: CASKEQGGSYEQYF. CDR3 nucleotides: TGTGCCAGCAAAGAACAGGGGGGATCCTACGAGCAGTACTTC.

The chain's CDR3 is CASSLALPPDTQYF. CDR3 sequence (DNA): TGTGCCAGCAGCTTAGCCCTCCCTCCAGATACGCAGTATTTT. The chain joins TRBV7-2 to TRBJ2-3; D is ambiguous. Between the trimmed V and J ends, which lost 0 bases and 4 bases, there was a span of 8 bases. The CDR3 is 14 amino acids. Germline V gene sequence: CDR1 SGHTA, CDR2 FQGNSA.

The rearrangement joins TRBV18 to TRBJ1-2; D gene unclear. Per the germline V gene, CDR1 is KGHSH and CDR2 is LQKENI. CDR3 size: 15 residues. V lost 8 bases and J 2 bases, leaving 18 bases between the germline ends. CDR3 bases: TGTGCCAGCCACCCTGAAGTTGGAGAAAACTATGGCTACACCTTC. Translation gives CASHPEVGENYGYTF.

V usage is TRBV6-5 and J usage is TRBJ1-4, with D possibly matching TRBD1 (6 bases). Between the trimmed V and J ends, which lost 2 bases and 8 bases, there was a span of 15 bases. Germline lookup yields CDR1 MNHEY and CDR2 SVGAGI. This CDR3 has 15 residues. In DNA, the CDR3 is TGTGCCAGCAGTTACGTCCGGCAGGGGTGGGAAAAACTGTTTTTT. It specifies CASSYVRQGWEKLFF.

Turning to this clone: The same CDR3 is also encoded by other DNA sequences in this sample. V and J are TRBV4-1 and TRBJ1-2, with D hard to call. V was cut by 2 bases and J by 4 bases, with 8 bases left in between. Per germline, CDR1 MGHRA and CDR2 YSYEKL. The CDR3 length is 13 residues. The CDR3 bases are TGCGCCAGCAGCCAACCATCGGGCTATGGCTACACCTTC. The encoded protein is CASSQPSGYGYTF.